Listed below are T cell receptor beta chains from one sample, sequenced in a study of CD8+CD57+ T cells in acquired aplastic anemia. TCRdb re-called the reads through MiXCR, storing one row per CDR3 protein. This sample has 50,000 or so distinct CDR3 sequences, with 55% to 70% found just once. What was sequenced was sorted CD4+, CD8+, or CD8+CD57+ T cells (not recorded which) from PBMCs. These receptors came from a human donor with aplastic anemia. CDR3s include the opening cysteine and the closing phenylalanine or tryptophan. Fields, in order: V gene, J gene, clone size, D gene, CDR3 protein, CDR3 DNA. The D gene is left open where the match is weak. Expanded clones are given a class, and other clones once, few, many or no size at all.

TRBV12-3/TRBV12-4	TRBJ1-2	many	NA	CASSLRLVFYGYTF	TGTGCCAGCAGCCTCAGACTTGTATTCTATGGCTACACCTTC
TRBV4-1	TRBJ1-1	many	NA	CASSQLGGNEDEAFF	TGCGCCAGCAGCCAGCTGGGTGGGAATGAGGATGAAGCTTTCTTT
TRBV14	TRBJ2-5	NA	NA	CASSQARISRRETQYF	TGTGCCAGCAGCCAAGCAAGGATTAGCCGACGAGAGACCCAGTACTTC
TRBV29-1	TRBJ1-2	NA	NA	CSVRTEGYGYTF	TGCAGCGTAAGGACAGAGGGCTATGGCTACACCTTC
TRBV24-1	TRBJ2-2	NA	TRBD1	CATSARTGNGELFF	TGTGCCACCAGTGCCAGGACAGGGAACGGGGAGCTGTTTTTT
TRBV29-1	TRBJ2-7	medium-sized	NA	CSVSDGEQYF	TGCAGCGTTTCGGATGGCGAGCAGTACTTC
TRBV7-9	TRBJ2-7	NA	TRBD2	CASSRSGGANEQYF	TGTGCCAGCAGCCGGAGCGGGGGGGCAAACGAGCAGTACTTC
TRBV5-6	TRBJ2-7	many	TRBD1	CASSWTGGKNEQYF	TGTGCCAGCAGCTGGACAGGGGGGAAGAACGAGCAGTACTTC
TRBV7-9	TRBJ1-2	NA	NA	CASSSGTLYGYTF	TGTGCCAGCAGCTCCGGGACACTCTATGGCTACACCTTC
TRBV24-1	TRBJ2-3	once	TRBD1	CATSDLRGRGNTDTQYF	TGTGCCACCAGTGATTTGAGGGGCAGGGGGAACACAGATACGCAGTATTTT
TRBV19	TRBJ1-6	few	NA	CASRGRYNSPLHF	TGTGCCAGTAGAGGACGGTATAATTCACCCCTCCACTTT
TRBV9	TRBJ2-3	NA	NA	CASSVSGSTDTQYF	TGTGCCAGCAGCGTGAGTGGGAGCACAGATACGCAGTATTTT
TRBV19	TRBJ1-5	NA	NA	CASSIGVGGNQPQHF	TGTGCCAGTAGTATAGGGGTGGGAGGTAATCAGCCCCAGCATTTT
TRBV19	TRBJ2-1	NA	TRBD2	CASSSFSGAHNEQFF	TGTGCCAGTAGTTCCTTTAGCGGGGCTCACAATGAGCAGTTCTTC
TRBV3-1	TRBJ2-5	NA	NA	CASSQGRETQYF	TGTGCCAGCAGCCAGGGGAGGGAGACCCAGTACTTC
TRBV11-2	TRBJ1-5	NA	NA	CASSLDGGGNQPQHF	TGTGCCAGCAGCTTAGATGGGGGCGGCAATCAGCCCCAGCATTTT
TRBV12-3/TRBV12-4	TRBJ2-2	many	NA	CASSPSFGELFF	TGTGCCAGCAGTCCCAGTTTCGGGGAGCTGTTTTTT
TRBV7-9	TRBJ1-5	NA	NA	CASSLDGSGNQPQHF	TGTGCCAGCAGCTTAGATGGGTCAGGCAATCAGCCCCAGCATTTT
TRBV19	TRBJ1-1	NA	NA	CASSIVGLPNTEAFF	TGTGCCAGTAGTATCGTTGGGCTTCCAAACACTGAAGCTTTCTTT
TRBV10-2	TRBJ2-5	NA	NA	CASSEFVQETQYF	TGCGCCAGCAGTGAGTTTGTCCAAGAGACCCAGTACTTC
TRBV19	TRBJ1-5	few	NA	CASNLPGLHNQPQHF	TGTGCCAGTAACCTCCCGGGCCTCCACAATCAGCCCCAGCATTTT
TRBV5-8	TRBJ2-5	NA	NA	CASAPGTPETQYF	TGTGCCAGCGCTCCCGGGACTCCAGAGACCCAGTACTTC
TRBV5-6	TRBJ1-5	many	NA	CASSLEGQPQHF	TGTGCCAGCAGCTTGGAGGGTCAGCCCCAGCATTTT
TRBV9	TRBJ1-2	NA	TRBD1	CASSVRDRANYGYTF	TGTGCCAGCAGCGTCCGGGACAGGGCTAACTATGGCTACACCTTC
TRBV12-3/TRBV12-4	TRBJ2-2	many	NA	CASTLGELDGELFF	TGTGCCAGCACCTTGGGGGAATTGGACGGGGAGCTGTTTTTT
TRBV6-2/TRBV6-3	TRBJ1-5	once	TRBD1	CAISQGASNQPQHF	TGTGCCATCAGTCAGGGGGCAAGCAATCAGCCCCAGCATTTT
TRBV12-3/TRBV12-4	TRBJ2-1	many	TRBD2	CASSSQGRRGISYNEQFF	TGTGCCAGCAGTTCCCAGGGTAGGCGGGGGATTTCCTACAATGAGCAGTTCTTC
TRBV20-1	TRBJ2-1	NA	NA	CSATKGRGSSSYNEQFF	TGCAGTGCTACCAAGGGAAGGGGTTCAAGCTCCTACAATGAGCAGTTCTTC
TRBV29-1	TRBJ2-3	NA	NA	CSVVQEGITDTQYF	TGCAGCGTTGTGCAGGAGGGGATCACAGATACGCAGTATTTT